A selection of T cell receptor beta chains follows, all from one sample in a study of T cells in tuberculosis. Using immunoSEQ multiplex PCR, the repertoire was profiled, and TCRdb retains in-frame clones only, with some absent. The sample gives about 33,000 clones, around nine tenths of which show up once; roughly 5% is in the top ten. The material was PBMCs, obtained at tuberculosis diagnosis. The receptor set was obtained from an adult with tuberculosis. Each CDR3 is given with its conserved first and last residue. The order of the fields is clone size, V gene, D gene, J gene, CDR3 DNA, CDR3 protein. D genes are given only for firm matches. The size field is filled for only some rows; it gives once, few, many or a size class.

NA,TRBV10-1,TRBD2,TRBJ2-1,TGCGCCAGCACTAGCGGGGGAAGGATCTTCTTC,CASTSGGRIFF
NA,TRBV30,TRBD1,TRBJ1-1,TGTGCCTGGACCGCAGCACCAAGGGACAGGGCCACTGAAGCTTTCTTT,CAWTAAPRDRATEAFF
NA,TRBV6-5,NA,TRBJ1-6,TGTGCCAGTCGCCTGCTAAATTCACCCCTCCACTTT,CASRLLNSPLHF
NA,TRBV10-3,NA,TRBJ2-1,TGTGCCATCAGTGAGGGTAGGGGAAGTAAGTTCTTC,CAISEGRGSKFF
NA,TRBV28,TRBD1,TRBJ1-3,TGTGCCAGCAGGACAGGGTTCTCTGGAAACACCATATATTTT,CASRTGFSGNTIYF
NA,TRBV15,NA,TRBJ1-3,TGTGCCACCAGCAGTGAGCCTTTGGGCAACACCATATATTTT,CATSSEPLGNTIYF
NA,TRBV2,NA,TRBJ1-2,TGTGCCAGCAGGGAAAGGGAGCGGGGCTATGGCTACACCTTC,CASRERERGYGYTF
NA,TRBV29-1,NA,TRBJ2-3,TGCAGCGTTGCGGCGACAGGCCGGGATACGCAGTATTTT,CSVAATGRDTQYF
NA,TRBV5-1,TRBD1,TRBJ2-7,TGCGCCAGCAGCTTGGGGACAGGCGAGCAGTACTTC,CASSLGTGEQYF
NA,TRBV19,TRBD1,TRBJ1-2,TGTGCCAGTAGTCTCGGACAGGGGCTGGGTGGCTACACCTTC,CASSLGQGLGGYTF
NA,TRBV5-4,TRBD1,TRBJ2-5,TGTGCCAGCAGCCAGGTTGGGACAGGGCAAGAGACCCAGTACTTC,CASSQVGTGQETQYF
NA,TRBV4-3,NA,TRBJ2-2,TGCGCCAGCAGCCGTCTGACTAGATCCGGGGAGCTGTTTTTT,CASSRLTRSGELFF
NA,TRBV18,NA,TRBJ2-5,TGTGCCAGCTCACCACCAGTCGGGGAAGAGACCCAGTACTTC,CASSPPVGEETQYF
NA,TRBV6-1,NA,TRBJ1-2,TGTGCCAGCAGTGAACCAGGGGATAGCTATGGCTACACCTTC,CASSEPGDSYGYTF
NA,TRBV27,TRBD1,TRBJ1-6,TGTGCCAGCAGTCAATTACCGGGACAGTATAATTCACCCCTCCACTTT,CASSQLPGQYNSPLHF
few,TRBV29-1,NA,TRBJ1-5,TGCAGCGTTGGGGGAGGATACAATCAGCCCCAGCATTTT,CSVGGGYNQPQHF
NA,TRBV5-1,NA,TRBJ2-1,TGCGCCAGCAGCTTCGGTCTTAGCGCCAATGAGCAGTTCTTC,CASSFGLSANEQFF
NA,TRBV5-1,TRBD1,TRBJ2-1,TGCGCCAGCAGCTTGGTACGGACAGGGAGGAATGAGCAGTTCTTC,CASSLVRTGRNEQFF
NA,TRBV2,TRBD2,TRBJ2-7,TGTGCCAGCAGCGGAGGGAGGGGAGGCGAGCAGTACTTC,CASSGGRGGEQYF
NA,TRBV30,TRBD2,TRBJ2-1,TGTGCCTGGAGTGTAGTAGCGGGAGTCGGCAATGAGCAGTTCTTC,CAWSVVAGVGNEQFF
NA,TRBV5-4,TRBD2,TRBJ2-1,TGTGCCAGCACCCTAGGCGCGGGGCTAGCGGGTTACAATGAGCAGTTCTTC,CASTLGAGLAGYNEQFF
NA,TRBV28,NA,TRBJ1-1,TGTGCCAGCAGGGAGGGGGGGCGAAGCACTGAAGCTTTCTTT,CASREGGRSTEAFF
medium-sized,TRBV6-1,NA,TRBJ2-7,TGTGCCAGCATTGGGCAGGGTTTAGGGGAGCAGTACTTC,CASIGQGLGEQYF
NA,TRBV2,NA,TRBJ1-5,TGTGCCAGCAGGGGTGGGGCAGGATCCCTTAGCAATCAGCCCCAGCATTTT,CASRGGAGSLSNQPQHF
NA,TRBV4-3,NA,TRBJ1-2,TGCGCCAGCAGCCAAGATCGCAGGGTGTCAGCGGGCTACACCTTC,CASSQDRRVSAGYTF
NA,TRBV28,NA,TRBJ1-3,TGTGCCAGCGGTCAACAGGGTGGAGTGTTAAATTTT,CASGQQGGVLNF
NA,TRBV9,TRBD1,TRBJ2-7,TGTGCCAGCAGCGCTGGAGCCGGGACAGGCAGTTTCTCCTACGAGCAGTACTTC,CASSAGAGTGSFSYEQYF
NA,TRBV5-6,NA,TRBJ2-1,TGTGCCAGCAGCTTGTTCAGTGAGCAGTTCTTC,CASSLFSEQFF
NA,TRBV30,NA,TRBJ2-7,TGTGCCTTGCAGGGGCCCCCCGGGGAGCAGTACTTC,CALQGPPGEQYF